The 20 T cell receptor beta chains in this list originate from one sample, sequenced in a study of T cell repertoires in cytomegalovirus infection. TCRdb re-called the reads through MiXCR, storing one row per CDR3 protein. This table holds around 490,000 distinct CDR3 sequences, more than 20% found once. Sequenced material: PBMCs. Receptors originate from a human donor in good health (CMV status not recorded). Some clones in this sample may be carry-over from other donors' samples.

This chain joins TRBV18 and TRBJ1-2, with a possible D match to TRBD1 (5 bases). CDR3 length equals 14 residues. Germline CDR1 KGHSH, CDR2 LQKENI. Trimming shortened V by 2 bases and J by 1 base, and 8 bases separated the two germline ends. CDR3 residues: CASSPGADNYGYTF. The CDR3, as DNA: TGTGCCAGCTCACCAGGGGCGGATAACTATGGCTACACCTTC.

The sample holds many counts of this clonotype. The rearrangement uses TRBV6-1 and TRBJ1-2; D is unresolved. The CDR3 spans 14 residues. The germline gives CDR1 MNHNS, CDR2 SASEGT. V shed 7 bases and J shed 2 bases, with 14 bases lying between them. The CDR3 DNA reads TGTGCCAGCATTATCCAAGGTGGAAACTATGGCTACACCTTC. This gives the protein CASIIQGGNYGYTF.

This clonotype was observed a handful of times. The genes are TRBV6-2 or TRBV6-3 and TRBJ2-1; D assignment may be TRBD1 or TRBD2 (5 bases each). Trimming cost V 1 base and J 9 bases, with 7 bases left between them. The CDR3 is made up of 12 amino acids. CDR1 is MNHEY, CDR2 SVGEGT, per germline. The CDR3 protein is CASSYLGTEQFF. CDR3 nucleotides: TGTGCCAGCAGTTACTTGGGGACTGAGCAGTTCTTC.

This chain's CDR3 is CASRPTGVTNYGYTF. DNA of the CDR3: TGTGCCAGCAGACCGACAGGCGTCACTAACTATGGCTACACCTTC. The chain combines TRBV5-6 with TRBJ1-2; tentative D call: TRBD1 (6 bases). The CDR3 is 15 residues long. The germline gives CDR1 SGHDT, CDR2 YYEEEE. V was cut by 5 bases and J by 0 bases, with 14 bases left in between.

As for this clonotype: This may stem from a read error, because a much larger clone lies one nucleotide away. V usage is TRBV7-2 and J usage is TRBJ2-7; D possibly corresponds to TRBD1 (6 bases). From germline, CDR1 is SGHTA and CDR2 FQGNSA. The CDR3 consists of 15 residues. Trimming took 2 bases from V and 2 from J, leaving 13 bases between them. CDR3 in DNA: TGTGCCAGCAGCTTAAATAACGGGACAACCTACGAGCAGTACTTC. Residues: CASSLNNGTTYEQYF.

The chain combines TRBV6-1 with TRBJ2-1; TRBD2 agrees at 8 bases. V gave up 2 bases and J gave up 8 bases; unmatched junction bases: 8. CDR3 size: 15 residues. The germline gives CDR1 MNHNS, CDR2 SASEGT. In DNA form, the CDR3 reads TGTGCCAGCAGTGAAACCGGGACTAGAAGGTATGAGCAGTTCTTC. It is translated as CASSETGTRRYEQFF.

This clonotype was seen a handful of times. The CDR3: CASSPARTGTSGRRAVQETQYF. CDR3 coding DNA: TGTGCCAGCAGTCCCGCCCGGACCGGGACTAGCGGGAGAAGGGCGGTGCAAGAGACCCAGTACTTC. The chain is built from TRBV6-2 or TRBV6-3 and TRBJ2-5, with TRBD2 identical over 14 bases. V shed 5 bases, J shed 2 bases, and the junction held 22 bases outside the gene matches. Germline loops: CDR1 MNHEY, CDR2 SVGEGT. The CDR3 consists of 22 residues.

This clonotype has just a few counts. This chain joins TRBV7-6 and TRBJ1-1; D is uncertain. Trimming pared 8 bases from V and 0 bases from J, leaving 13 bases between. This CDR3 comprises 14 residues. Germline lookup yields CDR1 SGHVS and CDR2 FNYEAQ. The CDR3 here is CASENPFLNTEAFF. CDR3 bases: TGTGCCAGCGAGAATCCTTTTCTGAACACTGAAGCTTTCTTT.

This clonotype showed up just a few times. The chain is built from TRBV2 and TRBJ1-5; perhaps TRBD1 as D (6 bases). CDR3 length equals 15 residues. Looked up from germline, CDR1 is SNHLY and CDR2 is FYNNEI. Trimming cost V 8 bases and J 0 bases, with 14 bases left between them. The CDR3 loop is CASRRTVNSNQPQHF. DNA for the CDR3: TGTGCCAGCCGGAGGACAGTGAATAGCAATCAGCCCCAGCATTTT.

V gene TRBV12-5 combines with J gene TRBJ2-5; TRBD2 might be the D (5 bases). The germline V gene has CDR1 LGHNT and CDR2 FRNRAP. The CDR3 is 13 residues long. Trimming pared 7 bases from V and 4 bases from J, leaving 13 bases between. CDR3 nucleotides: TGTGCTAGTGAATCAGCGGTCTCAGAGACCCAGTACTTC. Protein: CASESAVSETQYF.

The J gene is TRBJ2-2, the V gene TRBV24-1; D may match TRBD1 or TRBD2 (5 bases each). Germline V gene sequence: CDR1 KGHDR, CDR2 SFDVKD. With 4 bases removed from V and 0 bases from J, the gap between germline ends came to 14 bases. The CDR3 runs to 17 residues. As DNA, the CDR3 is TGTGCCACCAGTGACTACGGGACGCAAACGAACACCGGGGAGCTGTTTTTT. This encodes CATSDYGTQTNTGELFF.

The V gene is TRBV7-2, the J gene TRBJ1-5; D gene unclear. The V gene's germline CDR1 is SGHTA and CDR2 FQGNSA. V lost 0 bases to trimming and J lost 1 base, with 10 bases between them. The CDR3 runs to 16 residues. The CDR3 region has the DNA TGTGCCAGCAGCTTAGCAGGGTTTGGGAGCAATCAGCCCCAGCATTTT. Encoded protein: CASSLAGFGSNQPQHF. Drawing the rest from reference TRBV7-2 and TRBJ1-5, the complete variable domain is GAGVSQSPSNKVTEKGKDVELRCDPISGHTALYWYRQSLGQGLEFLIYFQGNSAPDKSGLPSDRFSAERTGGSVSTLTIQRTQQEDSAVYLCASSLAGFGSNQPQHFGDGTRLSIL.

The gene calls are TRBV7-8 and TRBJ2-5, with D perhaps TRBD1 or TRBD2 (5 bases each). CDR3 length: 15 residues. Germline CDR1 and CDR2: SGHVS and FQNEAQ. V lost 4 bases to trimming and J lost 5 bases, with 17 bases between them. As DNA, the CDR3 is TGTGCCAGCAGCTCCGGGACCCCGTTGGGTGAGACCCAGTACTTC. Translation gives CASSSGTPLGETQYF.

There are many counts of this clonotype. The chain has TRBV11-2 and TRBJ2-6; possible D gene TRBD1, 5 bases. Trimming removed 5 bases at V and 0 bases at J, with 14 bases between. Germline CDR1 and CDR2: SGHAT and FQNNGV. This CDR3 has 17 amino acids. The CDR3, as DNA: TGTGCCAGCAGCAAGCACCGTCAGGGCTCTGGGGCCAACGTCCTGACTTTC. This encodes CASSKHRQGSGANVLTF.

This clonotype was counted only a few times. V usage is TRBV7-9 and J usage is TRBJ2-1, with unresolved D. The CDR3 is made up of 15 amino acids. CDR1 is SEHNR, CDR2 FQNEAQ, per germline (reference sequence). Between the trimmed V and J ends, which lost 2 bases and 7 bases, there was a span of 15 bases. As DNA, the CDR3 is TGTGCCAGCAGCTTACGGCAGGTGTCGGGTAATGAGCAGTTCTTC. It codes for CASSLRQVSGNEQFF.

The table lists this clonotype with a few counts. The chain links TRBV6-1 to TRBJ1-2; D unresolved. This CDR3 is built from 15 residues. In germline, CDR1 is MNHNS, CDR2 SASEGT. Deletions cut 3 bases from V and 0 bases from J, with 11 bases between. DNA for the CDR3: TGTGCCAGCAGTGAGTTTGGCGGAACTAACTATGGCTACACCTTC. Amino acids: CASSEFGGTNYGYTF.

The chain employs TRBV7-2 and TRBJ2-3; 14 bases align to TRBD2. This CDR3 spans 16 amino acids. V lost 5 bases to trimming and J lost 6 bases; unmatched junction nucleotides: 7. CDR1 SGHTA and CDR2 FQGNSA come from the germline V gene. CDR3 protein: CASSPRTSGRMDTQYF. CDR3 in DNA: TGTGCCAGCAGCCCCAGGACTAGCGGGAGGATGGATACGCAGTATTTT.

The gene calls are TRBV20-1 and TRBJ2-1; the D gene is possibly TRBD1 (6 bases). The V end was cut by 0 bases, the J end by 0 bases, with 12 bases between. Germline lookup yields CDR1 DFQATT and CDR2 SNEGSKA (reference sequence). This CDR3 has 16 amino acids. CDR3 bases: TGCAGTGCTAGAGATAAGGACAGAGCCTCCTACAATGAGCAGTTCTTC. Its translation is CSARDKDRASYNEQFF.

Notes on this clonotype: At one of its ends the junction is not consistent with the germline gene, which may arise from a read error. The rearrangement links TRBV4-3 to TRBJ2-3; possibly TRBD2 for D (6 bases). CDR1 is LGHNA and CDR2 is YSLEER in the germline V gene. The CDR3 has 16 amino acids. Written as DNA, the CDR3 is TGCGCCAGCAGCCAAGGGTCTAGCGCGAGCACGGATACGCAGTATTTT. Translated, it gives CASSQGSSASTDTQYF.

The rearrangement uses TRBV18 and TRBJ2-2; 9 bases line up with TRBD1. Per germline, CDR1 KGHSH and CDR2 LQKENI. The CDR3 consists of 17 residues. V gave up 5 bases and J gave up 1 base; unmatched junction bases: 8. The CDR3 loop reads CASSESGTGLNTGELFF. CDR3 in DNA: TGTGCCAGCTCAGAATCCGGGACAGGGTTGAACACCGGGGAGCTGTTTTTT.